This entry lists 27 T cell receptor beta chains sequenced from one sample in a study of persistence of HIV-infected CD4 T cells. Cells were stimulated nonspecifically with anti-CD3/anti-CD28 magnetic beads. CD4+ T cells upregulating both CD40 ligand and CD69 were sorted as responding cells. Their recognized antigens are unknown. Sequencing used immunoSEQ version 4 in survey mode. Libraries were prepared by immunoSEQ multiplex PCR; TCRdb keeps only in-frame clonotypes and omits some of them. The data contain about 45,000 clones, about 90% of them singletons. Specimen: CD4+ T cells sorted from PBMCs after 18-hour stimulation, collected from a patient who received antiretroviral therapy. Source of these receptors: an adult woman with HIV who was CMV-seropositive.

This clone was seen only once. This chain joins TRBV21-1 and TRBJ1-5. TRBV21-1 has pseudogene status. The length of the CDR3 is 13 residues. CDR3 in DNA: TGTGCCAGCCCTGAAGAAAGCAATCAGCCCCAGCATTTT. Its translation is CASPEESNQPQHF.

The chain uses TRBV28 and TRBJ2-2, with D tentatively TRBD1 (6 bases). In germline, CDR1 is MDHEN, CDR2 SYDVKM. V gave up 5 bases and J gave up 8 bases, with 9 bases separating them. The CDR3 has 12 amino acids. In DNA, the CDR3 is TGTGCCAGCAGTCCCGACAGGGGGGAGCTGTTTTTT. It yields the protein CASSPDRGELFF.

The genes are TRBV5-4 and TRBJ1-2, with D unresolved. Germline lookup yields CDR1 SGHNT and CDR2 YYREEE (reference sequence). This CDR3 spans 17 amino acids. With 0 bases removed from V and 1 base from J, the gap between germline ends came to 16 bases. In nucleotides, the CDR3 is TGTGCCAGCAGCTTGGACCCTCGGGGAGGGATTAACTATGGCTACACCTTC. Encoded protein: CASSLDPRGGINYGYTF.

The chain is built from TRBV30 and TRBJ2-3, with D tentatively TRBD1 (6 bases). Per the germline V gene, CDR1 is GTSNPN and CDR2 is SVGIG (reference sequence). This CDR3 has 12 residues. Trimming took off 3 bases at V and 4 bases at J, with 8 bases between the two ends. CDR3 amino acids: CAWSHRADTQYF. The CDR3 nucleotides are TGTGCCTGGAGCCACAGGGCAGATACGCAGTATTTT.

The gene calls are TRBV12-3 or TRBV12-4 and TRBJ2-7; the match to TRBD1 covers 7 bases. The V and J ends lost 6 bases and 3 bases, in that order; junction bases with no gene match: 5. This CDR3 contains 13 residues. CDR3 protein: CASRDRSHYEQYF. The CDR3, as DNA: TGTGCCAGCAGGGACAGGTCCCACTACGAGCAGTACTTC.

This chain joins TRBV29-1 and TRBJ1-2, with 9 bases identical to TRBD1. The germline gives CDR1 SQVTM, CDR2 ANQGSEA. Germline trimming cut 6 bases from V and 2 bases from J; bases unmatched to any gene: 7. This CDR3 comprises 14 residues. This CDR3 reads CSVPPGTGNYGYTF. The CDR3 DNA is TGCAGCGTACCGCCCGGGACAGGGAACTATGGCTACACCTTC.

Concerning this clone: One end of the junction is discordant with germline, which a read error may explain. V and J are TRBV18 and TRBJ2-1, with 9 bases matching TRBD1. The germline gives CDR1 KGHSH, CDR2 LQKENI. The CDR3 spans 17 residues. CDR3 loop: CASSPRGQGASSNEQFF. The DNA of the CDR3 is TGTGCCAGCTCACCAAGGGGACAGGGTGCCTCCTCCAATGAGCAGTTCTTC.

In DNA, the CDR3 is TGTGCCACCAGTGATTTCACAGGGCCCGAGACCCAGTACTTC. Translated, it gives CATSDFTGPETQYF. V gene TRBV24-1 combines with J gene TRBJ2-5; weak D call: TRBD1 (6 bases). This CDR3 spans 14 amino acids. Trimming removed 1 base at V and 5 bases at J, with 10 bases between. Germline loops: CDR1 KGHDR, CDR2 SFDVKD.

The chain links TRBV18 to TRBJ1-5, with 8 bases aligning to TRBD1. J lost 2 bases, V lost 5 bases, and 5 bases had no gene match. CDR1 is KGHSH, CDR2 LQKENI, per germline. The CDR3 covers 15 residues. The CDR3: CASSADRGGNQPQHF. The CDR3 region has the DNA TGTGCCAGCTCAGCAGACAGGGGAGGCAATCAGCCCCAGCATTTT.

The V and J genes are TRBV6-5 and TRBJ1-5; D gene ambiguous. With 4 bases removed from V and 6 bases from J, the gap between germline ends came to 13 bases. CDR1 is MNHEY, CDR2 SVGAGI, per germline. The CDR3 covers 14 residues. CDR3 in amino acids: CASSSRHVGQPQHF. The CDR3 DNA reads TGTGCCAGCAGTTCGAGACATGTAGGTCAGCCCCAGCATTTT.

V and J are TRBV19 and TRBJ2-2, with 7 bases fitting TRBD2. In germline, CDR1 is LNHDA, CDR2 SQIVND (reference sequence). V lost 4 bases to trimming and J lost 2 bases; unmatched junction nucleotides: 7. The CDR3 runs to 16 residues. The CDR3, as DNA: TGTGCCAGTAGTACCCAGACTAGCACTAACACCGGGGAGCTGTTTTTT. Translating gives CASSTQTSTNTGELFF.

V gene TRBV9 combines with J gene TRBJ2-3; 9 bases fit TRBD1. The CDR3 totals 18 residues. Germline assignment: CDR1 SGDLS and CDR2 YYNGEE. J lost 3 bases, V lost 0 bases, and 11 bases had no gene match. CDR3 DNA: TGTGCCAGCAGCGTAGGGGAGTTGTGGACAGGGGTTACAGATACGCAGTATTTT. Translation gives CASSVGELWTGVTDTQYF.

A single count supports this clone. The V and J genes are TRBV27 and TRBJ1-4, with D possibly TRBD1 on 5 matching bases. The CDR3 contains 15 residues. The V gene's germline CDR1 is MNHEY and CDR2 SMNVEV (reference sequence). Trimming cost V 5 bases and J 4 bases, with 14 bases left between them. The CDR3 sequence is CASSPRSGFNEKLFF. The CDR3 DNA reads TGTGCCAGCAGTCCCCGTTCAGGGTTTAATGAAAAACTGTTTTTT.

The chain couples TRBV5-1 to TRBJ2-2; 9 bases match TRBD2. V lost 7 bases and J lost 7; bases outside the gene matches: 11. Germline V CDR1 and CDR2: SGHRS, YFSETQ. This CDR3 contains 15 residues. The DNA of the CDR3 is TGCGCCAGCCGGCCGGCGGGAGGGCCGGTCGGGGAGCTGTTTTTT. Its protein product is CASRPAGGPVGELFF.

This sequence joins TRBV15 and TRBJ1-5; D unresolved. Between the trimmed V and J ends, which lost 5 bases and 0 bases, there was a span of 5 bases. The CDR3 runs to 13 residues. Per germline, CDR1 LNHNV and CDR2 YYDKDF (reference sequence). CDR3 sequence reads: CATSWGSNQPQHF. As DNA, the CDR3 is TGTGCCACCAGCTGGGGTAGCAATCAGCCCCAGCATTTT.

The V gene is TRBV19, the J gene TRBJ2-2; D not certain. The germline V and J ends were trimmed by 6 bases and 5 bases, with 16 bases remaining between them. Germline V gene sequence: CDR1 LNHDA, CDR2 SQIVND (reference sequence). The CDR3 is 15 residues long. CDR3 bases: TGTGCCAGTAGAACGGGCGGACGGCCAACCGGGGAGCTGTTTTTT. The encoded protein is CASRTGGRPTGELFF.

This chain connects TRBV9 to TRBJ1-4; TRBD1 might be the D (5 bases). Germline loops: CDR1 SGDLS, CDR2 YYNGEE. This CDR3 has 17 amino acids. V gave up 4 bases and J gave up 0 bases, with 16 bases separating them. The CDR3 sequence is CASSPGQRDPTNEKLFF. The CDR3 nucleotides read TGTGCCAGCAGCCCAGGGCAGAGAGACCCAACTAATGAAAAACTGTTTTTT. Combining the CDR3 with reference TRBV9 and TRBJ1-4 gives the whole variable domain DSGVTQTPKHLITATGQRVTLRCSPRSGDLSVYWYQQSLDQGLQFLIQYYNGEERAKGNILERFSAQQFPDLHSELNLSSLELGDSALYFCASSPGQRDPTNEKLFFGSGTQLSVL.

The chain carries TRBV7-9 and TRBJ2-5; D uncertain. V lost 7 bases to trimming and J lost 2 bases, with 8 bases between them. Germline loops: CDR1 SEHNR, CDR2 FQNEAQ (reference sequence). The CDR3 runs 12 residues. The CDR3 nucleotides are TGTGCCAGCACCCGGCCGCAAGAGACCCAGTACTTC. Its protein product is CASTRPQETQYF.

V usage is TRBV5-1 and J usage is TRBJ2-1, with 14 bases fitting TRBD2. The V segment lost 3 bases and the J segment 6 bases; nucleotides outside the gene matches: 2. The CDR3 spans 15 residues. Germline V gives CDR1 SGHRS, CDR2 YFSETQ. CDR3 loop: CASSSGLAGVNEQFF. The CDR3 DNA is TGCGCCAGCAGCTCGGGACTAGCGGGAGTCAATGAGCAGTTCTTC.

The chain couples TRBV27 to TRBJ1-2; D gene unclear. The V end lost 5 bases, the J end lost 4 bases, and 17 bases lay between the germline ends. The V gene's germline CDR1 is MNHEY and CDR2 SMNVEV (reference sequence). This CDR3 region has 15 residues. This CDR3 reads CASSRYLGVGYGYTF. For the CDR3, the DNA is TGTGCCAGCAGTCGATATCTTGGGGTGGGCTATGGCTACACCTTC.

V is TRBV28 and J is TRBJ2-2, with 8 bases aligning to TRBD2. The CDR3 covers 17 residues. Germline values: CDR1 MDHEN, CDR2 SYDVKM. Trimming removed 2 bases from V and 4 bases from J; junction bases left unmatched: 9. In DNA, the CDR3 is TGTGCCAGCAGTTTACAAAGCGGGAGTATTTCCACCGGGGAGCTGTTTTTT. Its protein product is CASSLQSGSISTGELFF.

The V gene is TRBV4-3, the J gene TRBJ2-6, with a weak D call TRBD1 (6 bases). From germline, CDR1 is LGHNA and CDR2 YSLEER. The CDR3 covers 18 residues. V gave up 0 bases and J gave up 0 bases, with 12 bases separating them. The CDR3 DNA sequence: TGCGCCAGCAGCCAAGAATTTCAGGGGAGCTCTGGGGCCAACGTCCTGACTTTC. Encoded protein: CASSQEFQGSSGANVLTF.

This CDR3 is CATSDWTGGDGYTF. The DNA of the CDR3 is TGTGCCACCAGTGACTGGACCGGGGGCGATGGCTACACCTTC. V is TRBV24-1 and J is TRBJ1-2; tentative D call: TRBD1 (6 bases). This CDR3 spans 14 amino acids. The V end lost 4 bases, the J end lost 6 bases, and 14 bases lay between the germline ends. CDR1 and CDR2 from the germline V gene are KGHDR and SFDVKD.

This clone was recorded once. The chain employs TRBV6-6 and TRBJ1-2; TRBD1 might be the D (6 bases). CDR1 is MNHNY, CDR2 SVGAGI, per germline (reference sequence). The length of the CDR3 is 12 residues. V lost 4 bases to trimming and J lost 4 bases, with 7 bases between them. CDR3 DNA sequence: TGTGCCAGCAGTTTGGACAGCTATGGCTACACCTTC. This codes for CASSLDSYGYTF.

The genes are TRBV5-1 and TRBJ2-3, with 7 nucleotides matching TRBD2. Trimming at V came to 6 bases and at J to 1 base, leaving 8 bases not matched to a gene. In germline, CDR1 is SGHRS, CDR2 YFSETQ. This CDR3 comprises 15 residues. CDR3 residues: CASTILGRGTDTQYF. The DNA for the CDR3 is TGCGCCAGCACCATCCTGGGGAGGGGCACAGATACGCAGTATTTT.

This clone has just one count. The chain carries TRBV2 and TRBJ1-2; D is uncertain. The CDR3 has 12 residues. V was clipped by 4 bases and J by 3 bases, with 6 bases between them. Germline V gene lookup returns CDR1 SNHLY and CDR2 FYNNEI. The CDR3 is CASSGTDYGYTF. The CDR3, as DNA: TGTGCCAGCAGTGGGACTGACTATGGCTACACCTTC.

The chain carries TRBV28 and TRBJ2-3; 8 positions match TRBD1. The junction had 10 bases not matched to a gene; V was cut back by 6 bases and J by 2 bases. From germline, CDR1 is MDHEN and CDR2 SYDVKM. The CDR3 totals 16 residues. The CDR3 protein is CASSARTGWDTDTQYF. CDR3 coding DNA: TGTGCCAGCAGCGCAAGGACAGGGTGGGACACAGATACGCAGTATTTT.